These T cell receptor beta chains were read from a single sample in a study of CD8+ T cells in alopecia areata. The repertoire was sequenced with immunoSEQ multiplex PCR; TCRdb's copy has only in-frame clones and lacks some. The sample lists 90,000 or so clones, 44% seen once, with roughly 18% in the top ten. The input for sequencing was CD8+ T cells sorted from blood, taken at week 24, from a patient treated with tofacitinib. The receptors were gathered from a human donor with alopecia areata. Both conserved end residues are part of each CDR3. A D gene is named only where the DNA matches it firmly. The listing skips clone size in some rows; elsewhere it reads once, few, many or a size class.

CDR3 protein: CASNRDGNEAFF
CDR3 DNA: TGTGCCAGCAATAGGGACGGAAATGAAGCTTTCTTT
D gene: NA
clone size: few
J gene: TRBJ1-1
V gene: TRBV28

CDR3 protein: CASSEPIRDQETQYF
CDR3 DNA: TGTGCCAGCAGTGAACCTATACGGGATCAAGAGACCCAGTACTTC
D gene: NA
clone size: NA
J gene: TRBJ2-5
V gene: TRBV6-1

CDR3 protein: CASSQLASVTQETQYF
CDR3 DNA: TGTGCCAGCAGCCAACTAGCTTCGGTCACCCAAGAGACCCAGTACTTC
D gene: NA
clone size: few
J gene: TRBJ2-5
V gene: TRBV4-2

CDR3 protein: CASSLTSGTYEQYF
CDR3 DNA: TGTGCCAGCAGCTTAACTAGCGGAACCTACGAGCAGTACTTC
D gene: TRBD2
clone size: NA
J gene: TRBJ2-7
V gene: TRBV11-3

CDR3 protein: CASSLMGGVEAFF
CDR3 DNA: TGTGCCAGCAGCCTCATGGGGGGGGTGGAAGCTTTCTTT
D gene: NA
clone size: NA
J gene: TRBJ1-1
V gene: TRBV5-4

CDR3 protein: CASSLEPWTSGSYEQYF
CDR3 DNA: TGTGCCAGCAGCTTAGAACCTTGGACTAGCGGGAGTTACGAGCAGTACTTC
D gene: TRBD2
clone size: NA
J gene: TRBJ2-7
V gene: TRBV7-8

CDR3 protein: CASSVGTSGIQETQYF
CDR3 DNA: TGTGCCAGCAGCGTCGGGACTAGCGGGATCCAAGAGACCCAGTACTTC
D gene: TRBD2
clone size: NA
J gene: TRBJ2-5
V gene: TRBV9

CDR3 protein: CTIEQPRDTGYGYTF
CDR3 DNA: TGCACTATTGAACAACCCAGGGACACCGGATATGGCTACACCTTC
D gene: NA
clone size: NA
J gene: TRBJ1-2
V gene: TRBV29-1

CDR3 protein: CAWTNGAGGADTQYF
CDR3 DNA: TGTGCCTGGACGAATGGGGCGGGAGGTGCAGATACGCAGTATTTT
D gene: TRBD2
clone size: NA
J gene: TRBJ2-3
V gene: TRBV30

CDR3 protein: CASSPVRATETQYF
CDR3 DNA: TGTGCCAGCAGCCCCGTCCGGGCCACGGAGACCCAGTACTTC
D gene: NA
clone size: few
J gene: TRBJ2-5
V gene: TRBV7-2

CDR3 protein: CASRGLGLGEKLFF
CDR3 DNA: TGCGCCAGCAGGGGGCTTGGCCTTGGAGAAAAACTGTTTTTT
D gene: NA
clone size: NA
J gene: TRBJ1-4
V gene: TRBV5-1

CDR3 protein: CASSAGGRTGELFF
CDR3 DNA: TGTGCCAGCAGCGCAGGGGGCCGGACCGGGGAGCTGTTTTTT
D gene: TRBD1
clone size: once
J gene: TRBJ2-2
V gene: TRBV9

CDR3 protein: CSVGGGDTEAFF
CDR3 DNA: TGCAGCGTTGGCGGTGGGGACACTGAAGCTTTCTTT
D gene: NA
clone size: NA
J gene: TRBJ1-1
V gene: TRBV29-1

CDR3 protein: CASSLETTYEQYF
CDR3 DNA: TGTGCCAGCAGCTTAGAGACAACCTACGAGCAGTACTTC
D gene: NA
clone size: NA
J gene: TRBJ2-7
V gene: TRBV7-9

CDR3 protein: CSAGGPEQFF
CDR3 DNA: TGCAGTGCCGGGGGGCCTGAGCAGTTCTTC
D gene: NA
clone size: few
J gene: TRBJ2-1
V gene: TRBV20-1

CDR3 protein: CASSLGPDGDYGYTF
CDR3 DNA: TGTGCCAGCAGCTTAGGTCCGGACGGGGACTATGGCTACACCTTC
D gene: NA
clone size: NA
J gene: TRBJ1-2
V gene: TRBV7-2

CDR3 protein: CASSSGLAGVRETQYF
CDR3 DNA: TGCGCCAGCAGCTCGGGACTAGCGGGAGTTAGGGAGACCCAGTACTTC
D gene: TRBD2
clone size: NA
J gene: TRBJ2-5
V gene: TRBV5-1

CDR3 protein: CASEGLAGVGYEQFF
CDR3 DNA: TGTGCCAGCGAGGGACTAGCGGGAGTGGGCTATGAGCAGTTCTTC
D gene: TRBD2
clone size: NA
J gene: TRBJ2-1
V gene: TRBV10-3

CDR3 protein: CASSSRLAVGVETQYF
CDR3 DNA: TGTGCCAGCAGCTCCAGACTAGCGGTTGGGGTAGAGACCCAGTACTTC
D gene: TRBD2
clone size: few
J gene: TRBJ2-5
V gene: TRBV13

CDR3 protein: CASSPEVRYTGELFF
CDR3 DNA: TGCGCCAGCAGCCCCGAGGTCAGATACACCGGGGAGCTGTTTTTT
D gene: NA
clone size: few
J gene: TRBJ2-2
V gene: TRBV4-1

CDR3 protein: CASSWGDEQFF
CDR3 DNA: TGTGCCAGCAGCTGGGGGGATGAGCAGTTCTTC
D gene: NA
clone size: NA
J gene: TRBJ2-1
V gene: TRBV5-6

CDR3 protein: CASTLGQGERDYLTDTQYF
CDR3 DNA: TGTGCCAGCACCCTAGGACAGGGAGAGCGGGACTACCTCACAGATACGCAGTATTTT
D gene: NA
clone size: once
J gene: TRBJ2-3
V gene: TRBV28

CDR3 protein: CASWGQGWATGELFF
CDR3 DNA: TGTGCCAGCTGGGGACAGGGCTGGGCCACCGGGGAGCTGTTTTTT
D gene: TRBD1
clone size: NA
J gene: TRBJ2-2
V gene: TRBV5-6

CDR3 protein: CASINRENTEAFF
CDR3 DNA: TGTGCCAGCATCAACAGGGAGAACACTGAAGCTTTCTTT
D gene: NA
clone size: NA
J gene: TRBJ1-1
V gene: TRBV2

CDR3 protein: CASSEQTGSLTDTQYF
CDR3 DNA: TGTGCCAGCAGTGAACAAACAGGGTCCCTCACAGATACGCAGTATTTT
D gene: NA
clone size: NA
J gene: TRBJ2-3
V gene: TRBV6-1

CDR3 protein: CASSLRFDEQFF
CDR3 DNA: TGCGCCAGCAGCTTGCGGTTTGATGAGCAGTTCTTC
D gene: NA
clone size: NA
J gene: TRBJ2-1
V gene: TRBV7-9

CDR3 protein: CSVWVGGAEPGDYGYTF
CDR3 DNA: TGCAGCGTTTGGGTTGGGGGTGCGGAGCCTGGCGACTATGGCTACACCTTC
D gene: NA
clone size: NA
J gene: TRBJ1-2
V gene: TRBV29-1

CDR3 protein: CASSQGTEAFF
CDR3 DNA: TGCGCCAGCAGCCAAGGGACTGAAGCTTTCTTT
D gene: NA
clone size: NA
J gene: TRBJ1-1
V gene: TRBV4-1

CDR3 protein: CASSLVLNEQFF
CDR3 DNA: TGTGCCAGCAGCTTAGTACTCAATGAGCAGTTCTTC
D gene: NA
clone size: few
J gene: TRBJ2-1
V gene: TRBV7-6

CDR3 protein: CASSPGTGNYEQYF
CDR3 DNA: TGTGCCAGTAGCCCCGGGACAGGGAACTACGAGCAGTACTTC
D gene: TRBD1
clone size: NA
J gene: TRBJ2-7
V gene: TRBV19

CDR3 protein: CASKGTDTQYF
CDR3 DNA: TGTGCCAGCAAGGGGACAGATACGCAGTATTTT
D gene: NA
clone size: NA
J gene: TRBJ2-3
V gene: TRBV6-5

CDR3 protein: CASSPRGADGREAFF
CDR3 DNA: TGTGCCAGCAGTCCCCGGGGTGCCGACGGGCGGGAAGCTTTCTTT
D gene: NA
clone size: NA
J gene: TRBJ1-1
V gene: TRBV6-5

CDR3 protein: CASSGRSGEAGEQFF
CDR3 DNA: TGCGCCAGCAGCGGGAGGTCAGGGGAGGCTGGTGAGCAGTTCTTC
D gene: NA
clone size: NA
J gene: TRBJ2-1
V gene: TRBV5-1

CDR3 protein: CASSPKTSGRYNEQFF
CDR3 DNA: TGTGCCAGCAGTCCAAAGACTAGCGGGAGATACAATGAGCAGTTCTTC
D gene: TRBD2
clone size: few
J gene: TRBJ2-1
V gene: TRBV27

CDR3 protein: CAISEDRGGYGYTF
CDR3 DNA: TGTGCCATCAGTGAGGACAGGGGCGGCTATGGCTACACCTTC
D gene: TRBD1
clone size: NA
J gene: TRBJ1-2
V gene: TRBV10-3

CDR3 protein: CASTPGPTAAQPQHF
CDR3 DNA: TGTGCCAGTACCCCAGGGCCCACGGCGGCTCAGCCCCAGCATTTT
D gene: NA
clone size: NA
J gene: TRBJ1-5
V gene: TRBV19

CDR3 protein: CSVQGPTNEKLFF
CDR3 DNA: TGCAGCGTTCAGGGCCCAACTAATGAAAAACTGTTTTTT
D gene: NA
clone size: NA
J gene: TRBJ1-4
V gene: TRBV29-1

CDR3 protein: CSVEERESSYEQYF
CDR3 DNA: TGCAGCGTTGAAGAGCGGGAGAGCTCCTACGAGCAGTACTTC
D gene: TRBD2
clone size: NA
J gene: TRBJ2-7
V gene: TRBV29-1

CDR3 protein: CASSEVDRSYEQYF
CDR3 DNA: TGTGCCAGCAGTGAAGTTGACAGAAGCTACGAGCAGTACTTC
D gene: NA
clone size: NA
J gene: TRBJ2-7
V gene: TRBV6-1

CDR3 protein: CASSLGDNEQFF
CDR3 DNA: TGTGCCAGCAGCTTAGGGGACAATGAGCAGTTCTTC
D gene: NA
clone size: NA
J gene: TRBJ2-1
V gene: TRBV7-2

CDR3 protein: CASKLTGTSYEQYF
CDR3 DNA: TGTGCCAGTAAGTTAACAGGGACTTCCTACGAGCAGTACTTC
D gene: NA
clone size: few
J gene: TRBJ2-7
V gene: TRBV19

CDR3 protein: CAITRGDPTYNEQFF
CDR3 DNA: TGTGCCATCACTAGAGGGGATCCTACCTACAATGAGCAGTTCTTC
D gene: NA
clone size: few
J gene: TRBJ2-1
V gene: TRBV10-3

CDR3 protein: CASSGPGGYEQYF
CDR3 DNA: TGTGCCAGCAGCGGACCCGGGGGGTACGAGCAGTACTTC
D gene: TRBD2
clone size: NA
J gene: TRBJ2-7
V gene: TRBV7-8

CDR3 protein: CASSFYGRGTDTQYF
CDR3 DNA: TGTGCCAGCAGCTTTTACGGACGCGGCACAGATACGCAGTATTTT
D gene: NA
clone size: NA
J gene: TRBJ2-3
V gene: TRBV11-2

CDR3 protein: CASSPELAGEWNTQYF
CDR3 DNA: TGTGCCAGCAGTCCCGAACTAGCGGGAGAATGGAATACGCAGTATTTT
D gene: TRBD2
clone size: NA
J gene: TRBJ2-3
V gene: TRBV2

CDR3 protein: CASSAGQGRHEQYF
CDR3 DNA: TGTGCCAGCAGCGCTGGACAGGGGAGACACGAGCAGTACTTC
D gene: TRBD1
clone size: NA
J gene: TRBJ2-7
V gene: TRBV9

CDR3 protein: CASTPPQYQETQYF
CDR3 DNA: TGTGCCAGCACTCCTCCGCAGTACCAAGAGACCCAGTACTTC
D gene: NA
clone size: NA
J gene: TRBJ2-5
V gene: TRBV11-2

CDR3 protein: CSVPARGDYGYTF
CDR3 DNA: TGCAGCGTCCCCGCCAGGGGGGACTATGGCTACACCTTC
D gene: TRBD1
clone size: NA
J gene: TRBJ1-2
V gene: TRBV29-1

CDR3 protein: CASSSALHEQYF
CDR3 DNA: TGTGCCAGCAGCTCTGCGCTTCACGAGCAGTACTTC
D gene: NA
clone size: few
J gene: TRBJ2-7
V gene: TRBV5-6

CDR3 protein: CASSLEAGGFYEQYF
CDR3 DNA: TGTGCCAGCAGCTTAGAAGCGGGAGGATTCTACGAGCAGTACTTC
D gene: TRBD2
clone size: NA
J gene: TRBJ2-7
V gene: TRBV7-9

CDR3 protein: CASSSGPGAFF
CDR3 DNA: TGTGCCAGCAGCTCGGGCCCAGGGGCTTTCTTT
D gene: NA
clone size: NA
J gene: TRBJ1-1
V gene: TRBV11-2

CDR3 protein: CAISEITGTTYQETQYF
CDR3 DNA: TGTGCCATCAGTGAAATAACCGGGACAACGTACCAAGAGACCCAGTACTTC
D gene: NA
clone size: NA
J gene: TRBJ2-5
V gene: TRBV10-3

CDR3 protein: CASSQSQGWGDSPLGNEKLFF
CDR3 DNA: TGTGCCAGCAGCCAATCCCAAGGCTGGGGAGACAGCCCTTTGGGAAATGAAAAACTGTTTTTT
D gene: NA
clone size: NA
J gene: TRBJ1-4
V gene: TRBV4-2

CDR3 protein: CASTRTLDVIPGELFF
CDR3 DNA: TGTGCCAGCACCAGAACCCTGGACGTGATTCCCGGGGAGCTGTTTTTT
D gene: NA
clone size: NA
J gene: TRBJ2-2
V gene: TRBV28

CDR3 protein: CASSQRGPSYEQYF
CDR3 DNA: TGTGCCAGCAGCCAGAGGGGCCCCTCCTACGAGCAGTACTTC
D gene: NA
clone size: NA
J gene: TRBJ2-7
V gene: TRBV14

CDR3 protein: CSVGDRDLYEQYF
CDR3 DNA: TGCAGCGTGGGGGACAGGGACCTCTACGAGCAGTACTTC
D gene: TRBD1
clone size: NA
J gene: TRBJ2-7
V gene: TRBV29-1

CDR3 protein: CASSLDRGIPYEQYF
CDR3 DNA: TGCGCCAGCAGCTTGGATCGCGGGATCCCCTACGAGCAGTACTTC
D gene: NA
clone size: NA
J gene: TRBJ2-7
V gene: TRBV5-1